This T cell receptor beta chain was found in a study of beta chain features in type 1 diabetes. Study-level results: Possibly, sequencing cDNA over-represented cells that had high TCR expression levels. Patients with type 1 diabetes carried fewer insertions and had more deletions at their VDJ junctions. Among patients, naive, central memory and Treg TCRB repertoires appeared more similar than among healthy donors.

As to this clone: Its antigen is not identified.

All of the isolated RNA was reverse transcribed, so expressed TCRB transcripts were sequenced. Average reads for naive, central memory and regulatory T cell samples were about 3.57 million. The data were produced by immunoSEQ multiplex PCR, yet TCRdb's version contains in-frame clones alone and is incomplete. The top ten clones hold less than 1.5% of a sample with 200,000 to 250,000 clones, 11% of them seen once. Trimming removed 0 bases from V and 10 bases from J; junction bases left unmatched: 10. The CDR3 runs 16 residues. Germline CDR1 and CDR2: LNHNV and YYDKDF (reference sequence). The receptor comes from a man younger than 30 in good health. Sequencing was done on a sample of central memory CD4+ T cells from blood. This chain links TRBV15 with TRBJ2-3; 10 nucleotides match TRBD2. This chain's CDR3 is CATSREGLAGVRAQYF. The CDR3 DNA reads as TGTGCCACCAGCAGAGAGGGGCTAGCGGGAGTTAGAGCGCAGTATTTT.